Given below is one T cell receptor (beta chain) in context. The antigen is unknown. Terminally differentiated effector memory CD45RA+ cells were excluded by CCR7 positive selection of CD45RO-negative cells. These data originate in a study of shared clonotypes between healthy human individuals. Study-level findings and limits: Researchers found naive subsets generally carried larger estimated richness than memory subsets.

The CDR3 totals 13 residues. CDR1 and CDR2 (germline): MGHRA, YSYEKL. Trimming pared 4 bases from V and 5 bases from J, leaving 11 bases between. Profiled with immunoSEQ multiplex PCR; TCRdb holds only in-frame clones, not every one. The data hold over 2 million clones, with 85% to 95% observed a single time. Sequenced input: naive CD8+ T cells sorted from blood. The chain couples TRBV4-1 to TRBJ1-1; a weak D match, TRBD1 (5 bases). This sequence originates from a man between 18 and 29 years old in good health. CDR3 sequence: CASSLSGNTEAFF. For the CDR3, the DNA is TGCGCCAGCAGCCTTTCAGGGAATACTGAAGCTTTCTTT.